Listed below are T cell receptor beta chains from one sample, sequenced in a study of identical twins. TCRdb re-analysed the 5' RACE reads in MiXCR, keeping a single row per CDR3 protein. The sample includes around 370,000 distinct CDR3 sequences, approximately 8.8% of them seen just once. The specimen sequenced was naive T cells sorted from blood. The receptors here all came from a woman aged 45-59 years in good health. CDR3s include the opening cysteine and the closing phenylalanine or tryptophan. The D gene is left open where the match is weak. Part of the rows lack a size; the others show once, few, many or a class for expanded clones.

14	TRBD1	many	TRBV6-5	TRBJ1-5	CASSTGTGAQPQHF	TGTGCCAGCAGTACCGGGACAGGCGCGCAGCCCCAGCATTTT
13	.	few	TRBV4-2	TRBJ2-7	CASSQHTSYEQYF	TGTGCCAGCAGCCAACACACTTCCTACGAGCAGTACTTC
13	.	few	TRBV29-1	TRBJ2-1	CSVEFQWEVEQFF	TGCAGCGTTGAGTTCCAGTGGGAGGTTGAGCAGTTCTTC
13	.	.	TRBV29-1	TRBJ1-1	CSSRGGMNPEAFF	TGCAGCTCGAGGGGGGGCATGAACCCTGAAGCTTTCTTT
18	.	few	TRBV20-1	TRBJ1-1	CSVPDSFEPRFMNTEAFF	TGCAGTGTACCGGACAGCTTCGAACCCAGGTTCATGAACACTGAAGCTTTCTTT
13	TRBD1	many	TRBV25-1	TRBJ2-7	CASSATGWGEQYF	TGTGCCAGCAGTGCGACAGGGTGGGGCGAGCAGTACTTC
13	.	.	TRBV18	TRBJ1-5	CASSTGSSEPQHF	TGTGCCAGCTCAACAGGGAGTTCGGAGCCCCAGCATTTT
15	.	many	TRBV5-1	TRBJ2-1	CASSPSIRGNNEQFF	TGCGCCAGCAGCCCCTCCATAAGGGGCAACAATGAGCAGTTCTTC
13	TRBD2	few	TRBV4-2	TRBJ2-3	CASSQSTSNTQYF	TGTGCCAGCAGCCAGTCGACTAGCAATACGCAGTATTTT
16	.	few	TRBV28	TRBJ2-2	CASSSSPGLSNGELFF	TGTGCCAGCAGTTCCTCCCCGGGCCTGAGTAACGGGGAGCTGTTTTTT
15	.	.	TRBV7-9	TRBJ2-2	CASSAGQPNTGELFF	TGTGCCAGCAGCGCGGGACAGCCGAACACCGGGGAGCTGTTTTTT
14	TRBD2	.	TRBV12-3/TRBV12-4	TRBJ2-2	CASSPQRDPGELFF	TGTGCCAGCAGTCCACAGCGGGACCCCGGGGAGCTGTTTTTT
18	TRBD2	.	TRBV10-3	TRBJ2-1	CAISGLSGRELINNEQFF	TGTGCCATCAGTGGACTTAGCGGGAGGGAGCTAATAAACAATGAGCAGTTCTTC
15	.	many	TRBV5-1	TRBJ2-1	CASSLEYNPNNEQFF	TGCGCCAGCAGCTTGGAGTACAACCCAAACAATGAGCAGTTCTTC
14	TRBD2	few	TRBV2	TRBJ2-3	CASSERGGTDTQYF	TGTGCCAGCAGTGAACGGGGGGGCACAGATACGCAGTATTTT
15	.	.	TRBV3-1	TRBJ1-6	CASSPMEGAYSPLHF	TGTGCCAGCAGCCCGATGGAAGGGGCGTATTCACCCCTCCACTTT
18	TRBD2	few	TRBV4-2	TRBJ2-5	CASSRGPSGRGFQETQYF	TGTGCCAGCAGCCGCGGGCCTAGCGGGAGGGGTTTTCAAGAGACCCAGTACTTC
13	.	many	TRBV5-1	TRBJ2-7	CASSPDGNYEQYF	TGCGCCAGCAGTCCGGACGGGAACTACGAGCAGTACTTC
15	.	.	TRBV15	TRBJ2-3	CATDAQGFGTDTQYF	TGTGCCACCGATGCACAGGGTTTTGGCACAGATACGCAGTATTTT
13	.	few	TRBV7-7	TRBJ2-3	CASSFYGTDTQYF	TGTGCTAGCAGCTTTTACGGCACAGATACGCAGTATTTT
14	.	many	TRBV6-4	TRBJ2-5	CASRPPAGQETQYF	TGTGCCAGCAGGCCTCCGGCCGGGCAAGAGACCCAGTACTTC
11	.	many	TRBV28	TRBJ2-7	CASSSFPEQYF	TGTGCCAGCAGTTCGTTCCCCGAGCAGTACTTC